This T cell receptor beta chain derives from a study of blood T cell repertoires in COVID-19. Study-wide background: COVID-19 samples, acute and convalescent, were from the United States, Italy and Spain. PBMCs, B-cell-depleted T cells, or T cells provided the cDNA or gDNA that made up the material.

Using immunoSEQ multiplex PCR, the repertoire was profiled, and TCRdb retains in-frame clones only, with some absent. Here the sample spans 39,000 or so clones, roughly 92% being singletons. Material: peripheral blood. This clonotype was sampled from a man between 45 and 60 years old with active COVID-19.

The CDR3 sequence: CASSQGTANTEAFF. In DNA, the CDR3 is TGCGCCAGCAGCCAAGGGACAGCGAACACTGAAGCTTTCTTT. This chain connects TRBV5-1 to TRBJ1-1; TRBD1 matches 7 bases. V lost 4 bases and J lost 1; bases outside the gene matches: 4. In germline, CDR1 is SGHRS, CDR2 YFSETQ. CDR3 length equals 14 residues.